This is a list of T cell receptor beta chains from one sample in a study of blood T cell repertoires in COVID-19. Clones were sequenced by immunoSEQ multiplex PCR, and TCRdb holds only the in-frame ones, with some missing. The table shows some 130,000 clones, with approximately 85% occurring only once. Material for sequencing was peripheral blood. The receptors come from a man older than 75 with acute or convalescent COVID-19. CDR3s leave out the opening cysteine and the closing phenylalanine or tryptophan.

J gene,CDR3 length,V gene,CDR3 protein
TRBJ2-7,14,TRBV4-2,ASSRGDSNGPPEQY
TRBJ2-2,14,TRBV11-3,ASSSRLAANTGELF
TRBJ2-2,14,TRBV30,AWSLTRTVGTGELF
TRBJ1-1,14,TRBV19,ASTHPQGPRRTEAF
TRBJ1-3,15,TRBV18,ASSPPTRTGSGNTIY
TRBJ2-5,11,TRBV11-2,ASSLAGGETQY
TRBJ1-5,13,TRBV7-9,ASSLGTFSNQPQH
TRBJ1-5,12,TRBV19,ATKGRTSNQPQH
TRBJ1-1,11,TRBV7-2,ASSFQVSREAF
TRBJ2-1,14,TRBV9,ASSLGQPTSYNEQF
TRBJ1-2,13,TRBV6-4,ASSASGGSNYGYT
TRBJ1-4,16,TRBV4-3,ASSQEWGTGGRGEKLF
TRBJ2-3,12,TRBV9,ASSVDPTRDTQY
TRBJ1-1,12,TRBV19,ASSGGQGSSEAF
TRBJ1-1,11,TRBV7-3,ASSLGGLTEAF
TRBJ2-1,10,TRBV12-5,ASGLDPGTKF
TRBJ2-7,11,TRBV11-1,ASTSGGGGEQY
TRBJ2-5,14,TRBV5-1,ASSQPGTGTQETQY
TRBJ1-2,13,TRBV11-2,ASSLHQGWNYGYT
TRBJ2-4,12,TRBV3-1/TRBV3-2,ASSQGLAKNIQY
TRBJ2-1,11,TRBV12-3/TRBV12-4,ASSLDRIRGQF
TRBJ1-2,15,TRBV5-4,ASSLGKGGQGGVGYT
TRBJ1-2,10,TRBV7-8,ASSSFRDGYT
TRBJ2-1,14,TRBV6-5,ASSYSALVFDNEQF
TRBJ1-4,12,TRBV30,AWDRGGTNEKLF
TRBJ1-2,12,TRBV7-2,ASSLAGYDYGYT
TRBJ1-2,13,TRBV14,ASSQAREGRRGYT
TRBJ1-3,12,TRBV18,ASSQGQVGNTIY
TRBJ1-6,13,TRBV2,ASSENSGRASPLH
TRBJ2-2,12,TRBV24-1,ATRQGLNTGELF
TRBJ1-4,13,TRBV6-5,ASSRGQGLGEKLF
TRBJ2-7,11,TRBV14,ASSQTGGYEQY
TRBJ2-1,13,TRBV19,ASSLGGSSYNEQF
TRBJ2-1,13,TRBV12-5,ASGLSTRIGGEQF
TRBJ2-7,11,TRBV10-3,AISEDSNYEQY